A single sample is the source of the 21 T cell receptor beta chains below, sequenced in a study of monozygotic twins with inflammatory bowel disease. Using the 5' RACE reads, TCRdb records one entry per CDR3 protein without DNA. Its listing shows over 150,000 distinct CDR3 sequences. The sample comprised blood. The receptor set was obtained from a human donor with ulcerative colitis or Crohn's disease, or a healthy co-twin of an affected twin (not recorded which).

The CDR3 spells CSARAPSGTSYEQYF. The rearrangement links TRBV20-1 to TRBJ2-7; without DNA, the TCRdb call of TRBD2 cannot be checked. Germline V lookup: CDR1 DFQATT, CDR2 SNEGSKA (reference sequence). The CDR3 totals 15 residues.

The chain links TRBV11-2 to TRBJ1-6; TCRdb selects TRBD1, and the lack of DNA leaves this call unchecked. Germline V gene sequence: CDR1 SGHAT, CDR2 FQNNGV. CDR3 length: 15 residues. CDR3 loop: CASSVGTGRNSPLHF.

CDR3 protein: CSAMLAGGPETQYF. The rearrangement uses TRBV20-1 and TRBJ2-5; without DNA, the TCRdb call of TRBD2 cannot be checked. CDR3 length: 14 amino acids. The germline V gene encodes CDR1 DFQATT and CDR2 SNEGSKA (reference sequence).

This chain uses TRBV25-1 with TRBJ2-5; the D call from TCRdb, TRBD1, cannot be confirmed without DNA. Germline V CDR1 and CDR2: MGHDK, SYGVNS. CDR3 length: 16 amino acids. Here the CDR3 reads CASSSEGQVIGETQYF.

The chain combines TRBV12-3 or TRBV12-4 with TRBJ1-3; TCRdb's assignment of TRBD1 cannot be checked, as there is no DNA. The CDR3 is 15 residues long. CDR3 region: CASSPPRDPGNTIYF.

The J gene is TRBJ1-3, the V gene TRBV19. Germline V gene sequence: CDR1 LNHDA, CDR2 SQIVND (reference sequence). The CDR3 covers 13 residues. CDR3: CASMAFSGNTIYF.

The gene calls are TRBV6-4 and TRBJ2-2; TCRdb selects TRBD1, and the lack of DNA leaves this call unchecked. The germline CDR1 and CDR2 sequences are MRHNA and SNTAGT. The CDR3 loop spans 14 amino acids. The CDR3 loop is CASRPGGGTGELFF.

The chain carries TRBV20-1 and TRBJ2-3; lacking DNA, the TRBD1 call made by TCRdb goes unchecked. The CDR3 has 18 amino acids. Per the germline V gene, CDR1 is DFQATT and CDR2 is SNEGSKA (reference sequence). This chain's CDR3 is CSATPGGAEPYSTDTQYF.

The V and J genes are TRBV7-3 and TRBJ2-2; checking the TCRdb D call of TRBD2 is not possible without DNA. CDR1 and CDR2 from the germline V gene are SGHTA and FQGTGA. This CDR3 has 16 residues. CDR3 in amino acids: CASSPSTGLASGELFF.

This chain connects TRBV5-1 to TRBJ2-6; TCRdb's D gene call, TRBD1, goes unchecked for lack of DNA. This CDR3 region has 14 residues. Per the germline V gene, CDR1 is SGHRS and CDR2 is YFSETQ. CDR3 residues: CASKGASGANVLTF.

The V call is TRBV20-1, the J call TRBJ2-1; TCRdb outputs TRBD1, but without DNA this stays unchecked. The CDR3 length is 14 residues. CDR1 and CDR2 (germline): DFQATT, SNEGSKA (reference sequence). CDR3 loop: CSARRGANYNEQFF.

The rearrangement links TRBV7-8 to TRBJ2-1; the TRBD1 assignment by TCRdb is unverifiable without DNA. The CDR3 contains 15 residues. Germline V gene sequence: CDR1 SGHVS, CDR2 FQNEAQ. CDR3 residues: CASTPEQGGYNEQFF. Complete variable domain (other parts from reference TRBV7-8 and TRBJ2-1): GAGVSQSPRYKVAKRGQDVALRCDPISGHVSLFWYQQALGQGPEFLTYFQNEAQLDKSGLPSDRFFAERPEGSVSTLKIQRTQQEDSAVYLCASTPEQGGYNEQFFGPGTRLTVL.

The chain couples TRBV7-2 to TRBJ1-3; TCRdb calls TRBD1, which cannot be checked without DNA. The CDR3 length is 14 residues. Per the germline V gene, CDR1 is SGHTA and CDR2 is FQGNSA. CDR3 sequence: CASRGTGEGNTIYF.

J is TRBJ1-4 and V is TRBV7-9; TCRdb's D gene call, TRBD1, goes unchecked for lack of DNA. The CDR3 consists of 15 residues. Germline CDR1 SEHNR, CDR2 FQNEAQ (reference sequence). CDR3 sequence reads: CASSPGTVPNEKLFF.

The V call is TRBV5-5, the J call TRBJ2-1; no DNA is available, so the TRBD1 call from TCRdb remains unchecked. CDR1 and CDR2 (germline): SGHKS, YYEKEE (reference sequence). The CDR3 has 18 amino acids. The CDR3: CASSLDRGPEKSRNEQFF.

The CDR3 region is CASSQGAPGGLARHEQFF. V and J are TRBV4-3 and TRBJ2-1; TCRdb indicates TRBD2, and absent DNA this call remains unverified. The length of the CDR3 is 18 residues. Germline V gene data show CDR1 as LGHNA and CDR2 as YSLEER.

V is TRBV7-8 and J is TRBJ2-7. This CDR3 comprises 16 residues. The V gene's germline CDR1 is SGHVS and CDR2 FQNEAQ. CDR3 loop: CASSLARDVGPYEQYF.

The chain couples TRBV18 to TRBJ2-6; without DNA, the TCRdb call of TRBD2 cannot be checked. The CDR3 runs 17 residues. Germline V CDR1 and CDR2: KGHSH, LQKENI. Here the CDR3 reads CASSKAGTHSGANVLTF.

This rearrangement joins TRBV30 to TRBJ1-1. This CDR3 contains 11 residues. Germline loops: CDR1 GTSNPN, CDR2 SVGIG (reference sequence). CDR3 loop: CAFERNTEAFF.

The chain links TRBV7-2 to TRBJ1-4; TCRdb indicates TRBD1, and absent DNA this call remains unverified. Germline V gives CDR1 SGHTA, CDR2 FQGNSA. This CDR3 contains 15 residues. CDR3 residues: CASSLLGQGNEKLFF.

The J gene is TRBJ2-3, the V gene TRBV6-1; the D gene TCRdb calls, TRBD2, cannot be checked with no DNA. Germline CDR1 reads MNHNS; CDR2 reads SASEGT. The CDR3 is made up of 15 amino acids. The chain's CDR3 is CASSDGAGSTDTQYF.